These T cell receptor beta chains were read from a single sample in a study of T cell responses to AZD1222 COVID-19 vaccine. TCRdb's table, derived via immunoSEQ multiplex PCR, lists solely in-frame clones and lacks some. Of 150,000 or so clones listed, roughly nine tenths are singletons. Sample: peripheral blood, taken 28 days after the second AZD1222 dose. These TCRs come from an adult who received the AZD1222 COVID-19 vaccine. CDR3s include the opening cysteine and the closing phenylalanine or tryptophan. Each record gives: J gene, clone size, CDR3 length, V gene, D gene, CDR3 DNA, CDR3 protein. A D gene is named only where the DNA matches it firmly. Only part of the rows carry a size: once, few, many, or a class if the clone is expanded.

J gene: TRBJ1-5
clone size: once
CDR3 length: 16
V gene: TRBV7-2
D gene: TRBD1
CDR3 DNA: TGTGCCAGCAGCTTAGTGGCAGGGGGCAGCGATCAGCCCCAGCATTTT
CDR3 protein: CASSLVAGGSDQPQHF

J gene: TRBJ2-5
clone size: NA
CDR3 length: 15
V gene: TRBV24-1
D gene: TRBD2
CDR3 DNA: TGTGCCACCAGTGGGGAGGGAGACGTATTTGAGACCCAGTACTTC
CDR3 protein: CATSGEGDVFETQYF

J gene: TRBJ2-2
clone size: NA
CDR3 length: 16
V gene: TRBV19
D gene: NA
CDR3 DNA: TGTGCCAGTTCAGGGACCGGGACAAGGAACACCGGGGAGCTGTTTTTT
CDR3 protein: CASSGTGTRNTGELFF

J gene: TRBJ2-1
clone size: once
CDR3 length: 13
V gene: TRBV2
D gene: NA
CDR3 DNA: TGTGCCAGCACCCCGGAGCGGACCCATGAGCAGTTCTTC
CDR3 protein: CASTPERTHEQFF

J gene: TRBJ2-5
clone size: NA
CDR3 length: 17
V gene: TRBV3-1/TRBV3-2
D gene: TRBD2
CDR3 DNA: TGTGCCAGCAGCCAAGTCCTAGCGGGGGGCCGGCAAGAGACCCAGTACTTC
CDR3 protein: CASSQVLAGGRQETQYF

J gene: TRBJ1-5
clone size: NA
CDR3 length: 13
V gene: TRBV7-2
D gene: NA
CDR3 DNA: TGTGCCAGCAGCTTAACATGGAATCAGCCCCAGCATTTT
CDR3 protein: CASSLTWNQPQHF

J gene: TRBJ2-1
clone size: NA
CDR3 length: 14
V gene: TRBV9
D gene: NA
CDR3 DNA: TGTGCCAGCAGCCCCATACTAGCTAGGAATGAGCAGTTCTTC
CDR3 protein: CASSPILARNEQFF

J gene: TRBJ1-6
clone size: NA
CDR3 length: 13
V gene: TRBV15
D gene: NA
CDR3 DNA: TGTGCCACACAGGGCTCGTTGAATTCACCCCTCCACTTT
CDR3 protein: CATQGSLNSPLHF

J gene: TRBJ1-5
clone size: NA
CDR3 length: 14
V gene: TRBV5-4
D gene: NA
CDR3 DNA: TGTGCCAGCAGCTTAGCAGGGGATGAGAAGCCCCAGCATTTT
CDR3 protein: CASSLAGDEKPQHF

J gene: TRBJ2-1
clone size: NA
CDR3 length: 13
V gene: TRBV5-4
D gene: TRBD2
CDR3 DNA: TGTGCCAGCTCTCTAGCGGGAAACAATGAGCAGTTCTTC
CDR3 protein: CASSLAGNNEQFF

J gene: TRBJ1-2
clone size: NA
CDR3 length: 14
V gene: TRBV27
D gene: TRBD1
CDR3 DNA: TGTGCCAGCAGCCTGGGACAGGGCATTGGAGGCTACACCTTC
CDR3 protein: CASSLGQGIGGYTF

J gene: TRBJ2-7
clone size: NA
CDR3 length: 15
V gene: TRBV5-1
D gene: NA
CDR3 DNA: TGCGCCAGCAGATACGGCACGGATCCCTCCTACGAGCAGTACTTC
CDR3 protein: CASRYGTDPSYEQYF

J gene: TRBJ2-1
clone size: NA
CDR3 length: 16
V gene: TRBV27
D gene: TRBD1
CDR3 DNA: TGTGCCAGCAGTTTATATCCAGGGGGCGCCTACAATGAGCAGTTCTTC
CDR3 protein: CASSLYPGGAYNEQFF

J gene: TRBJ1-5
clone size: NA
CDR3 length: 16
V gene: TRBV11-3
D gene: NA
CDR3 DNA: TGTGCCAGCAGCTTAGTGACTTGGGTCCGCAATCAGCCCCAGCATTTT
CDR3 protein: CASSLVTWVRNQPQHF

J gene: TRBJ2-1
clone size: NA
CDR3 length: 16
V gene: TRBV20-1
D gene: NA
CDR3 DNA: TGCAGTGCTAGTGATAGCGGACGCGGGCCTGGGAATGAGCAGTTCTTC
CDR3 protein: CSASDSGRGPGNEQFF

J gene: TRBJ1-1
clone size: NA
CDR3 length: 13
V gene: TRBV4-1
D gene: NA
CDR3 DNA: TGCGCCAGCAGCCCAGACCTACAGGTTGAAGCTTTCTTT
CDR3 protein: CASSPDLQVEAFF

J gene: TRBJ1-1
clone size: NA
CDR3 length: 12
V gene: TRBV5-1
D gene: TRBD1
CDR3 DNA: TGCGCCAGCAGCCCAAGACAGGGGGAAGCTTTCTTT
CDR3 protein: CASSPRQGEAFF

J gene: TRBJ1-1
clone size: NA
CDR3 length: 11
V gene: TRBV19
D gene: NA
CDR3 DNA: TGTGCCAGTACCCTTGCCACTGAAGCTTTCTTT
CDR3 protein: CASTLATEAFF

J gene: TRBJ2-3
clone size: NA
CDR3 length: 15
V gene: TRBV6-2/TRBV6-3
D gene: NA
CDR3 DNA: TGTGCCAGCAGTATAGGGGAGCGAGGGGGAGATACGCAGTATTTT
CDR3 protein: CASSIGERGGDTQYF

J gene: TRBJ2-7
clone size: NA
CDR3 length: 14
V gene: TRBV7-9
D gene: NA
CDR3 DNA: TGTGCCAGCAGCCCCAGGGACACAGTCTACGAGCAGTACTTC
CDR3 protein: CASSPRDTVYEQYF

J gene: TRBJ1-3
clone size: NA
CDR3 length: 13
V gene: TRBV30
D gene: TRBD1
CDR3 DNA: TGTGCCTGGAGACCGGACAGGCGAATCTCCATATATTTT
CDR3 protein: CAWRPDRRISIYF

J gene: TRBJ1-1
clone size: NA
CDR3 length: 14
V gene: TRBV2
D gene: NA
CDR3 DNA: TGTGCCAGCAGAGCCAACGGGATGAACACTGAAGCTTTCTTT
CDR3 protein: CASRANGMNTEAFF

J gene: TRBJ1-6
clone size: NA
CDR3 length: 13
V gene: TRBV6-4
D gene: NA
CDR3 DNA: TGTGCCAGCAGTGACGATAAGGAATCACCCCTCCACTTT
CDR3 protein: CASSDDKESPLHF

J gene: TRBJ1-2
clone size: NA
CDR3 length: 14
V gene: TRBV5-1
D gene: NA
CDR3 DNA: TGCGCCAGCAGCTTGGCCGGCACCGGAGGAGGCTACACCTTC
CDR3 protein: CASSLAGTGGGYTF

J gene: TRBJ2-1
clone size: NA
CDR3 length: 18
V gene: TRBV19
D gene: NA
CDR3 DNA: TGTGCCAGTAGTACCTTAGATGGAACGAGGAAGGCCAAGGATGAGCAGTTCTTC
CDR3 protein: CASSTLDGTRKAKDEQFF

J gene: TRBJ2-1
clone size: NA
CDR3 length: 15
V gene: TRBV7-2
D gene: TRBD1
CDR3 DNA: TGTGCCAGCAGCTTAAGCGACAGGGCCTACAATGAGCAGTTCTTC
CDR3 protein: CASSLSDRAYNEQFF

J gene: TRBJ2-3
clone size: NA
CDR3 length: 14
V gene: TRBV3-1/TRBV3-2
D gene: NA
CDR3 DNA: TGTGCCAGCAGCGCACGCGGCCGCACAGATACGCAGTATTTT
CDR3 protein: CASSARGRTDTQYF

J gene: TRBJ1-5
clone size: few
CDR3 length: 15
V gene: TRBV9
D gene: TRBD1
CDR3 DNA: TGTGCCAGCAGCGCGGACAGGGCCGGTGATCAGCCCCAGCATTTT
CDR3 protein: CASSADRAGDQPQHF

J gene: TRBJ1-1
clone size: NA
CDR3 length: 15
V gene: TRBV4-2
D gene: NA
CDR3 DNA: TGTGCCAGCAGCCAAGATGAGGGGGGTTACACTGAAGCTTTCTTT
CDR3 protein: CASSQDEGGYTEAFF

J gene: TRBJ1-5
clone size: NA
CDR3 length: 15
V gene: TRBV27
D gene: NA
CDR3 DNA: TGTGCCAGCAGTCGGGGTAGGGTGGGCAATCAGCCCCAGCATTTT
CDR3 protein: CASSRGRVGNQPQHF

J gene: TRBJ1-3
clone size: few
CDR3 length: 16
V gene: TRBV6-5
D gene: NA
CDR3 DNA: TGTGCCAGCAGTTTCCAGAAACCTCCCTCTGGAAACACCATATATTTT
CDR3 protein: CASSFQKPPSGNTIYF

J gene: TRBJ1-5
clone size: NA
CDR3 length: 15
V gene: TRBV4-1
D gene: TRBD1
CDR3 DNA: TGCGCCAGCAGTGCAGGGGGCGATAGCAATCAGCCCCAGCATTTT
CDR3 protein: CASSAGGDSNQPQHF

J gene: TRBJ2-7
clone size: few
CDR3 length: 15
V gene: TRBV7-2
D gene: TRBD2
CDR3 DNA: TGTGCCAGCAGCTTAGGTTCCGGGGGGGTTGGCGAGCAGTACTTC
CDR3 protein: CASSLGSGGVGEQYF

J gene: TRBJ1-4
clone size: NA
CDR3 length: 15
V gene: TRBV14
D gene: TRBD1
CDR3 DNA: TGTGCCAGCAGCCAGGGGGACAGCTATGGCGAAAAACTGTTTTTT
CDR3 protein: CASSQGDSYGEKLFF

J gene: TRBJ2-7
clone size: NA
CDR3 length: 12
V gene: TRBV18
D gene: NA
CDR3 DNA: TGTGCCAGCTCGCTGCAGGGGTTCGAGCAGTACTTC
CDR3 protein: CASSLQGFEQYF

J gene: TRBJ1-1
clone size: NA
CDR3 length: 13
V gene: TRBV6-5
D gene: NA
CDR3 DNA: TGTGCCAGCAGCCCACGGACACCCACTGAAGCTTTCTTT
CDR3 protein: CASSPRTPTEAFF

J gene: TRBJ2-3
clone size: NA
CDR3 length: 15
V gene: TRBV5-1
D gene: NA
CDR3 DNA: TGCGCCAGCCTACCCGGCCCCACACAGATTGATACGCAGTATTTT
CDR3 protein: CASLPGPTQIDTQYF

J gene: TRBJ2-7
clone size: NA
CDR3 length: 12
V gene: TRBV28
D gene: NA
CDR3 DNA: TGTGCCAGCCAGACGGATACCTACGAGCAGTACTTC
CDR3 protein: CASQTDTYEQYF

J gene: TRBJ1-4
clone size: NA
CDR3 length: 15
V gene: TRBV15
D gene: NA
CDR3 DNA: TGTGCCACCAGCAGGGGGGACCTCCGGGGTGAAAAACTGTTTTTT
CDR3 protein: CATSRGDLRGEKLFF

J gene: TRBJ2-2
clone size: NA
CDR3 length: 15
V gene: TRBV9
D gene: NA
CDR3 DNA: TGTGCCAGCAGGAGAGGGACGGCACACACCGGGGAGCTGTTTTTT
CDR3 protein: CASRRGTAHTGELFF

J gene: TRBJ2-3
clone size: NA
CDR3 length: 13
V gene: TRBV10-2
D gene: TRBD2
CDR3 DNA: TGCGCCAGCAGTGCTGCGGGGGCAGATACGCAGTATTTT
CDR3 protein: CASSAAGADTQYF

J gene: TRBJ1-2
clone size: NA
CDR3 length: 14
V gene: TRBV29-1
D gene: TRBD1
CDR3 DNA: TGCAGCGTTGAGCAGGACAGGACCAACTATGGCTACACCTTC
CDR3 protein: CSVEQDRTNYGYTF

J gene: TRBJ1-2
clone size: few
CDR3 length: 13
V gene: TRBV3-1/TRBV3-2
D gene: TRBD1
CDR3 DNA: TGTGCCAGCAGCCAGGGGACAGGTGGTGGCTACACCTTC
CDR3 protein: CASSQGTGGGYTF

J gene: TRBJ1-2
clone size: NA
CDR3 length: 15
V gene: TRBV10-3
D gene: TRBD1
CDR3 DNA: TGTGCCATCAGCGATGGACAGGGTCTGTACTATGGCTACACCTTC
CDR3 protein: CAISDGQGLYYGYTF

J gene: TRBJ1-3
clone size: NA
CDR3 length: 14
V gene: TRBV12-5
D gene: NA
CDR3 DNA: TGTGCTAGTGGTGCTCACTTATCTGGAAACACCATATATTTT
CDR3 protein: CASGAHLSGNTIYF